The 27 T cell receptor beta chains listed next were all sequenced from one sample in a study of human T cells and chemical hapten exposure. The time point is: patch test 2, 6 weeks after DPC sensitization. Regarding treatment: therapeutic diphenylcyclopropenone sensitization with weekly scalp DPC. TCRdb processed the RACE reads anew with MiXCR; each CDR3 protein has one entry. The data hold approximately 97,000 distinct CDR3 sequences, with around 10% observed a single time. The material was whole blood, obtained in connection with sensitization to the hapten diphenylcyclopropenone (DPC). Receptor source: a woman between 40 and 50 years old with alopecia areata. Some clones in this sample may be carry-over from other donors' samples.

The sample holds many counts of this clonotype. The chain recombines TRBV3-1 with TRBJ1-5; no clear D. Germline CDR1 is LGHDT and CDR2 is YNNKEL (reference sequence). This CDR3 region has 12 residues. The germline V and J ends were trimmed by 5 bases and 2 bases, with 4 bases remaining between them. CDR3 sequence reads: CASSLGNQPQHF. The DNA for the CDR3 is TGTGCCAGCAGCTTAGGCAATCAGCCCCAGCATTTT.

This clonotype came up a few times. The rearrangement joins TRBV28 to TRBJ2-7; D is uncertain. The CDR3 contains 12 residues. Germline values: CDR1 MDHEN, CDR2 SYDVKM. The V end was cut by 7 bases, the J end by 6 bases, with 13 bases between. CDR3 protein: CASTRSGREQYF. The DNA of the CDR3 is TGTGCCAGCACCCGTTCAGGCCGCGAGCAGTACTTC.

The chain combines TRBV4-2 with TRBJ2-7, with 9 bases aligning to TRBD1. V gave up 4 bases and J gave up 1 base; unmatched junction bases: 5. This CDR3 region has 15 residues. Germline-derived CDR1 and CDR2 are LGHNA and YNFKEQ. Here the CDR3 DNA reads TGTGCCAGCAGCCCGACAGGGGGTATTTCCTACGAGCAGTACTTC. It is translated as CASSPTGGISYEQYF.

Written as DNA, the CDR3 is TGTGCCAGCAGCATAACGGGGGGAAGGGGCACTGAAGCTTTCTTT. Encoded protein: CASSITGGRGTEAFF. The V and J genes are TRBV9 and TRBJ1-1, with D perhaps matching TRBD1 (5 bases). The germline V and J ends were trimmed by 4 bases and 4 bases, with 17 bases remaining between them. In germline, CDR1 is SGDLS, CDR2 YYNGEE. This CDR3 spans 15 amino acids.

The chain uses TRBV12-3 or TRBV12-4 and TRBJ2-1, with D hard to call. The CDR3 runs 11 residues. V lost 6 bases, J lost 6 bases, and 6 bases lay in between. The CDR3 spells CASRLCNEQFF. CDR3 DNA sequence: TGTGCCAGCAGATTATGCAATGAGCAGTTCTTC.

The chain uses TRBV10-3 and TRBJ2-1; 10 bases fit TRBD2. The CDR3 sequence is 16 residues long. V shed 2 bases, J shed 2 bases, and the junction held 3 bases outside the gene matches. Germline V lookup: CDR1 ENHRY, CDR2 SYGVKD. The CDR3 spells CAISEASGGAYNEQFF. For the CDR3, the DNA is TGTGCCATCAGTGAGGCGAGCGGGGGGGCCTACAATGAGCAGTTCTTC.

V and J are TRBV2 and TRBJ1-6; 11 nucleotides agree with TRBD1. Trimming took 4 bases from V and 10 from J; bases not matched to a gene: 3. Germline CDR1 is SNHLY and CDR2 is FYNNEI. This CDR3 is built from 14 residues. Here the CDR3 DNA reads TGTGCCAGCAGTGGGACAGGGGGCAGATCACCCCTCCACTTT. It is translated as CASSGTGGRSPLHF.

This clonotype was observed at least ten times. The rearrangement joins TRBV7-9 to TRBJ1-4; D is possibly TRBD1 (6 bases). Trimming cost V 4 bases and J 8 bases, with 14 bases left between them. CDR1 is SEHNR and CDR2 is FQNEAQ in the germline V gene (reference sequence). The CDR3 totals 14 residues. In DNA form, the CDR3 reads TGTGCCAGCAGCTCCAGGGGAGGCGGGGAAAAACTGTTTTTT. Translation gives CASSSRGGGEKLFF. Full variable domain (rest looked up from reference TRBV7-9 and TRBJ1-4): DTGVSQNPRHKITKRGQNVTFRCDPISEHNRLYWYRQTLGQGPEFLTYFQNEAQLEKSRLLSDRFSAERPKGSFSTLEIQRTEQGDSAMYLCASSSRGGGEKLFFGSGTQLSVL.

In its sample, this clonotype was seen many times. V is TRBV3-1 and J is TRBJ2-3; 8 bases agree with TRBD2. The CDR3 loop spans 18 amino acids. CDR1 is LGHDT, CDR2 YNNKEL, per germline (reference sequence). Trimming at V came to 0 bases and at J to 0 bases, leaving 8 bases not matched to a gene. The DNA for the CDR3 is TGTGCCAGCAGCCAAGATCGGGGACTAGTGACTAGCACAGATACGCAGTATTTT. The encoded protein is CASSQDRGLVTSTDTQYF.

The gene calls are TRBV6-9 and TRBJ2-2; maybe TRBD1 (6 bases). This CDR3 contains 14 residues. Germline CDR1 and CDR2: MNHGY and SVAAGI. V shed 5 bases and J shed 7 bases, with 14 bases lying between them. The CDR3 DNA follows: TGTGCCAGCAGTCCCACAGGGTCGGGCGGGGAGCTGTTTTTT. Translated, it gives CASSPTGSGGELFF.

This clonotype was counted only a few times. The genes are TRBV6-5 and TRBJ1-2; D perhaps matches TRBD1 (6 bases). The germline V gene has CDR1 MNHEY and CDR2 SVGAGI. The CDR3 runs 17 residues. Trimming left V 4 bases short and J 3 bases short, with 21 bases between. CDR3 in amino acids: CASSSPRRGIGDYGYTF. The CDR3 DNA follows: TGTGCCAGCAGTTCACCCCGGAGGGGGATAGGAGACTATGGCTACACCTTC.

This clonotype has just a few counts. The chain links TRBV2 to TRBJ2-1, with TRBD2 identical over 7 bases. Trimming removed 0 bases from V and 3 bases from J; junction bases left unmatched: 5. Germline CDR1 SNHLY, CDR2 FYNNEI. This CDR3 contains 16 residues. The CDR3 DNA reads TGTGCCAGCAGTGAAGCACGGGGCGGGAGCTACAATGAGCAGTTCTTC. This sequence encodes CASSEARGGSYNEQFF.

This clonotype turned up a few times. The rearrangement links TRBV4-2 to TRBJ1-2; D is undetermined. CDR1 and CDR2 (germline): LGHNA, YNFKEQ. The CDR3 is 15 amino acids. The V gene lost 1 base and the J gene lost 4 bases, with 13 bases spanning the gap. This chain's CDR3 is CASSQGSRAAYGYTF. CDR3 sequence (DNA): TGTGCCAGCAGCCAAGGGAGCCGGGCCGCCTATGGCTACACCTTC.

There are many counts of this clonotype. The chain joins TRBV28 to TRBJ2-5; no clear D. The CDR3 loop spans 14 amino acids. Trimming removed 6 bases from V and 5 bases from J, with 16 bases in between. The V gene's germline CDR1 is MDHEN and CDR2 SYDVKM. The CDR3 region is CASRAFKGGETQYF. CDR3 coding DNA: TGTGCCAGCAGAGCTTTTAAGGGTGGCGAGACCCAGTACTTC. The full variable domain, in which reference TRBV28 and TRBJ2-5 provide the parts outside the CDR3, is DVKVTQSSRYLVKRTGEKVFLECVQDMDHENMFWYRQDPGLGLRLIYFSYDVKMKEKGDIPEGYSVSREKKERFSLILESASTNQTSMYLCASRAFKGGETQYFGPGTRLLVL.

This chain links TRBV12-3 or TRBV12-4 with TRBJ2-7; TRBD2 matches at 7 bases. This CDR3 region has 13 residues. Trimming removed 6 bases from V and 4 bases from J; junction bases left unmatched: 6. The CDR3 spells CASRGEGEYEQYF. The CDR3 nucleotides read TGTGCCAGCAGGGGGGAGGGCGAGTACGAGCAGTACTTC.

The J gene is TRBJ2-1, the V gene TRBV29-1, with a weak D call TRBD2 (6 bases). This CDR3 region has 17 residues. Trimming took 6 bases from V and 1 from J, leaving 22 bases between them. Germline lookup yields CDR1 SQVTM and CDR2 ANQGSEA. As DNA, the CDR3 is TGCAGCGTAGGGGAAGGGGAGGTTCATCGGTCCTACAATGAGCAGTTCTTC. Protein product: CSVGEGEVHRSYNEQFF.

This clonotype was counted ten times or more. The V gene is TRBV5-6, the J gene TRBJ1-5; no firm D call. This CDR3 is built from 14 residues. The germline CDR1 and CDR2 sequences are SGHDT and YYEEEE. V was pared by 4 bases and J by 2 bases, with 10 bases between. This chain's CDR3 is CASSAEAGNQPQHF. For the CDR3, the DNA is TGTGCCAGCAGCGCTGAGGCGGGCAATCAGCCCCAGCATTTT.

At least ten counts were recorded for this clonotype. This sequence joins TRBV6-1 and TRBJ1-4; D possibly corresponds to TRBD1 (6 bases). Trimming removed 1 base from V and 8 bases from J, with 17 bases in between. In germline, CDR1 is MNHNS, CDR2 SASEGT. This CDR3 contains 16 residues. CDR3 in amino acids: CASSEVVGGAGEKLFF. CDR3 nucleotides: TGTGCCAGCAGTGAAGTTGTAGGGGGGGCTGGGGAAAAACTGTTTTTT.

This clonotype was found a few times. The chain has TRBV12-3 or TRBV12-4 and TRBJ2-1; TRBD1 matches 8 bases. Germline trimming cut 7 bases from V and 4 bases from J; bases unmatched to any gene: 6. The CDR3 sequence is 14 residues long. The CDR3 DNA sequence: TGTGCCAGCATTCGGGACAGGAATTACAATGAGCAGTTCTTC. This codes for CASIRDRNYNEQFF.

This clonotype appeared many times. This chain uses TRBV7-2 with TRBJ1-4; D unclear. This CDR3 has 13 residues. CDR1 is SGHTA and CDR2 is FQGNSA in the germline V gene. V was cut by 1 base and J by 8 bases, with 8 bases left in between. This chain's CDR3 is CASSLGLREKLFF. CDR3 DNA sequence: TGTGCCAGCAGCTTAGGGCTGAGGGAAAAACTGTTTTTT.

This clonotype was seen many times. The chain has TRBV10-3 and TRBJ2-3, with 14 nucleotides matching TRBD2. The V and J ends lost 0 bases and 5 bases, in that order; junction bases with no gene match: 4. CDR3 size: 17 residues. CDR1 is ENHRY, CDR2 SYGVKD, per germline. For the CDR3, the DNA is TGTGCCATCAGTGAGTCGACTAGCGGGGGGGTAAGAGATACGCAGTATTTT. As protein: CAISESTSGGVRDTQYF.

The sample holds a few counts of this clonotype. J is TRBJ1-5 and V is TRBV7-2; D call uncertain. CDR1 and CDR2 from the germline V gene are SGHTA and FQGNSA. Trimming shortened V by 2 bases and J by 7 bases, and 12 bases separated the two germline ends. The CDR3 spans 14 residues. CDR3 nucleotides: TGTGCCAGCAGCTTACGGAGCTCGGTGCAGCCCCAGCATTTT. It encodes CASSLRSSVQPQHF.

This clonotype was observed a handful of times. The J gene is TRBJ2-5, the V gene TRBV6-5; 10 positions agree with TRBD1. Germline CDR1 MNHEY, CDR2 SVGAGI. This CDR3 spans 16 amino acids. V lost 5 bases, J lost 5 bases, and 11 bases stayed unmatched. The CDR3 sequence is CASSPDRGRLGETQYF. The CDR3 nucleotides read TGTGCCAGCAGTCCGGACAGGGGGAGACTCGGGGAGACCCAGTACTTC.

This clonotype appeared many times. The chain joins TRBV7-9 to TRBJ1-3, with D uncertain. The length of the CDR3 is 17 residues. Germline assignment: CDR1 SEHNR and CDR2 FQNEAQ (reference sequence). Between the trimmed V and J ends, which lost 6 bases and 0 bases, there was a span of 18 bases. The CDR3 DNA reads TGTGCCAGCAGTATCCACCGCGGAGGTTACTCTGGAAACACCATATATTTT. This codes for CASSIHRGGYSGNTIYF.

This clonotype occurred many times. This chain joins TRBV10-2 and TRBJ2-3; 9 positions agree with TRBD2. The CDR3 is 14 amino acids. Per the germline V gene, CDR1 is WSHSY and CDR2 is SAAADI. The J segment lost 5 bases and the V segment lost 9 bases, leaving 9 bases of the junction unmatched. The CDR3 DNA sequence: TGCGCCAGTATTAGCGGGAGAGTGAGAGATACGCAGTATTTT. Residues: CASISGRVRDTQYF.

The gene calls are TRBV20-1 and TRBJ2-7, with D perhaps matching TRBD1 (6 bases). CDR1 DFQATT and CDR2 SNEGSKA come from the germline V gene (reference sequence). The germline V and J ends were trimmed by 0 bases and 3 bases, with 12 bases remaining between them. This CDR3 has 14 amino acids. In nucleotides, the CDR3 is TGCAGTGCTAGAGACTCGTACAGGGACTACGAGCAGTACTTC. This translates into CSARDSYRDYEQYF.

This clonotype was observed many times. V usage is TRBV27 and J usage is TRBJ2-1; TRBD1 matches 9 bases. Germline CDR1 and CDR2: MNHEY and SMNVEV (reference sequence). J was trimmed by 6 bases and V by 7 bases; bases with no gene match: 10. This CDR3 spans 15 amino acids. CDR3 DNA sequence: TGTGCCAGCAACAAACCGGGACAGGGCTCCAATGAGCAGTTCTTC. It codes for CASNKPGQGSNEQFF.